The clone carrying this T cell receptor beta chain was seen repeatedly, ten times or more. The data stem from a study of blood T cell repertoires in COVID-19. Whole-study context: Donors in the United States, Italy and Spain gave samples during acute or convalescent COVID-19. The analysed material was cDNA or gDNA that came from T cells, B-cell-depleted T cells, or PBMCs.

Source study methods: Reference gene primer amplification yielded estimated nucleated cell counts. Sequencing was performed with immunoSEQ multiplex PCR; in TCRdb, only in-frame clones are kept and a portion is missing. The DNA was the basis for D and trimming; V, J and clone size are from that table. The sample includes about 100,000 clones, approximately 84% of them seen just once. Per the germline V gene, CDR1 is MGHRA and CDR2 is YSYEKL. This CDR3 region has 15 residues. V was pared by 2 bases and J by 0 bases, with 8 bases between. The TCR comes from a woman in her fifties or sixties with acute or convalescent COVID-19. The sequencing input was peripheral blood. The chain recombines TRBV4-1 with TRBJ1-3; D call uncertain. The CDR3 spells CASSQPLSSGNTIYF. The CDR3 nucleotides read TGCGCCAGCAGCCAACCCCTCAGCTCTGGAAACACCATATATTTT.